Shown below are 6 T cell receptor beta chains from a single sample sequenced in a study of cytomegalovirus exposure and HLA in healthy donors. Profiled with immunoSEQ multiplex PCR; TCRdb holds only in-frame clones, not every one. The sample contains about 340,000 clones, roughly 88% of which appear only once. Material: PBMCs. The receptors were gathered from a woman between 18 and 29 years old in good health and CMV-seronegative.

The chain couples TRBV11-3 to TRBJ2-7; 10 positions match TRBD1. V lost 4 bases to trimming and J lost 2 bases; unmatched junction nucleotides: 2. There are 14 residues in the CDR3. Germline CDR1 and CDR2: SGHNT and YENEEA. The CDR3, as DNA: TGTGCCAGCAGCTCGGGACAGGGGACCTACGAGCAGTACTTC. This encodes CASSSGQGTYEQYF.

The chain joins TRBV5-1 to TRBJ2-3; possibly TRBD2 for D (5 bases). This CDR3 has 16 residues. CDR1 SGHRS and CDR2 YFSETQ come from the germline V gene. V was pared by 1 base and J by 5 bases, with 17 bases between. The CDR3 bases are TGCGCCAGCAGCTTGATATTCGGTGGACTCGAAGATACGCAGTATTTT. Encoded protein: CASSLIFGGLEDTQYF.

This sequence joins TRBV27 and TRBJ2-7, with 8 bases aligning to TRBD1. Germline lookup yields CDR1 MNHEY and CDR2 SMNVEV (reference sequence). The length of the CDR3 is 12 residues. The V gene end was trimmed by 7 bases and the J gene end by 5 bases; junction bases not matched to a gene: 4. The CDR3, as DNA: TGTGCCAGCACCGAGACAGGGGACGAGCAGTACTTC. Translation: CASTETGDEQYF.

The chain couples TRBV29-1 to TRBJ2-3, with TRBD2 matching over 10 bases. After removal of 6 bases from V and 2 bases from J, the junction contained 2 bases not matched to a gene. The CDR3 is 13 residues long. The germline V gene encodes CDR1 SQVTM and CDR2 ANQGSEA. The CDR3 spells CSVSGRATDTQYF. As DNA, the CDR3 is TGCAGCGTGAGCGGGAGGGCCACAGATACGCAGTATTTT.

The DNA of the CDR3 is TGTGCCATCAGTGAGTCCGGCAGGCGCTACGAGCAGTACTTC. Protein: CAISESGRRYEQYF. This rearrangement joins TRBV10-3 to TRBJ2-7; D is unclear. This CDR3 comprises 14 residues. The V end lost 0 bases, the J end lost 3 bases, and 9 bases lay between the germline ends. Germline V lookup: CDR1 ENHRY, CDR2 SYGVKD.

V is TRBV25-1 and J is TRBJ2-7, with D perhaps matching TRBD1 (5 bases). CDR3 length: 13 residues. Germline CDR1 reads MGHDK; CDR2 reads SYGVNS. Trimming took 5 bases from V and 1 from J, leaving 9 bases between them. This CDR3 reads CASSTTGSYEQYF. Here the CDR3 DNA reads TGTGCCAGCAGTACCACAGGATCCTACGAGCAGTACTTC.